This TCR beta chain came from a study of control samples from healthy donors and cancer patients. The CDR3 has 17 amino acids. Trimming removed 3 bases from V and 8 bases from J; junction bases left unmatched: 18. Looked up from germline, CDR1 is GTSNPN and CDR2 is SVGIG (reference sequence). Measured with immunoSEQ multiplex PCR; TCRdb has only the in-frame clones, and not every one. The sample holds about 84,000 clones; roughly nine tenths are singletons and the top ten take about 16%. The V gene is TRBV30, the J gene TRBJ2-1; TRBD2 aligns across 8 bases. This receptor was obtained from a man between 50 and 59 years old in good health. Material for sequencing was blood. The DNA of the CDR3 is TGTGCCTGGAGGCGACCCAAGGTAGCGGGGCGAATCGATGAGCAGTTCTTC. It yields the protein CAWRRPKVAGRIDEQFF.